This T cell receptor beta chain was identified in a study of cytomegalovirus exposure and HLA in healthy donors. Researchers ran the PCR with 60 Vbeta and 13 Jbeta primers. Repertoires were generated with immunoSEQ multiplex PCR, while TCRdb's copy carries only in-frame clones and drops some. Of 100,000 to 150,000 clones listed, roughly 83% are singletons. The germline CDR1 and CDR2 sequences are MNHNS and SASEGT. The CDR3 runs to 15 residues. Losses at the gene ends were 5 bases for V and 6 bases for J; bases not matched to a gene: 6. These donors counted as nominally healthy when sampled, but unrecorded immune exposures were likely. This clone was detected a few times.

Specimen: PBMCs. The chain uses TRBV6-1 and TRBJ2-1; 11 bases align to TRBD2. This TCR was recovered from a man between 18 and 35 years old in good health and CMV-seropositive. Here the CDR3 DNA reads TGTGCCAGCAGTCAATCTAGCGGGGGGCTCAATGAGCAGTTCTTC. Residues: CASSQSSGGLNEQFF.